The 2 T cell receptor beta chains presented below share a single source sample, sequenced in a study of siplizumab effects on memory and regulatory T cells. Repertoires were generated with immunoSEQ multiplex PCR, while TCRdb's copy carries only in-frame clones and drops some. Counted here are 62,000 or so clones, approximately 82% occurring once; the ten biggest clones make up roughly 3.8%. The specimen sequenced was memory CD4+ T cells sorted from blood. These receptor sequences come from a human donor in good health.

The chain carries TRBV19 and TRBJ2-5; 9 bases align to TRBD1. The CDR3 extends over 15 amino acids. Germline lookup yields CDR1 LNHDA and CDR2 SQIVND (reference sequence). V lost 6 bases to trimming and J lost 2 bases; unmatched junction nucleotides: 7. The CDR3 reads CASSKYGTGQETQYF. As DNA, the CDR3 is TGTGCCAGTAGCAAATACGGGACAGGGCAAGAGACCCAGTACTTC.

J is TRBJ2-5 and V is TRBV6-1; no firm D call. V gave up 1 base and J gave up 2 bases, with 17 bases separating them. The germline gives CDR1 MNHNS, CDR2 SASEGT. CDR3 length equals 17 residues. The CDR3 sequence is CASSEGRKGSRQETQYF. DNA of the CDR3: TGTGCCAGCAGTGAAGGGCGGAAGGGAAGCCGGCAAGAGACCCAGTACTTC.